This entry is about one T cell receptor beta chain. The antigen is unknown. The data are from a study of Tregs in tolerant kidney transplant recipients. Study-wide results and caveats: No direct test of biological reproducibility was done here. Tolerant patients' donor-specific Tregs expanded beyond overall Tregs, suggesting antigen-driven growth. Few patients were studied, so findings need validation in larger groups.

Unstimulated regulatory T cells (CD4+CD25+CD127-), CD4+CD25- non-regulatory cells, CD4 and CD8 cells were FACS-sorted from thawed PBMCs. Sequenced by immunoSEQ multiplex PCR; TCRdb stores in-frame clones only, minus some. Of about 110,000 clones in the sample, 90% were seen once. V dropped 1 base and J dropped 8; count of bases not matched to a gene: 9. Germline V gene lookup returns CDR1 LNHNV and CDR2 YYDKDF (reference sequence). This CDR3 has 15 residues. The chain has TRBV15 and TRBJ1-2; TRBD1 agrees at 8 bases. This TCR derives from a human donor who received a combined kidney and bone marrow transplant. Sequencing used CD4+ T cells from blood, obtained before the transplant. CDR3 sequence (DNA): TGTGCCACCAGCAGAGCGCCAGGGGGCCTCCAGGGCTACACCTTC. It encodes CATSRAPGGLQGYTF.